This T cell receptor beta chain was captured by sequencing in a study of T cell clonality in common variable immunodeficiency. The CDR3 spans 13 residues. V gave up 7 bases and J gave up 2 bases, with 11 bases separating them. CDR1 is SNHLY and CDR2 is FYNNEI in the germline V gene. Study-wide findings and caveats: Compared with healthy controls, CVID subjects showed increased TCRbeta clonality, mostly in about a third.

Libraries were prepared by immunoSEQ multiplex PCR; TCRdb keeps only in-frame clonotypes and omits some of them. The repertoire consists of 50,000 to 60,000 clones, none detected only once. At least ten counts were recorded for this clone. The target antigen is unknown. The read falls 3 residues short of the CDR3 end, and the missing part is taken from the germline J gene. The V call is TRBV2, the J call TRBJ1-1; perhaps TRBD1 as D (6 bases). The specimen was peripheral blood mononuclear cells. This TCR came from a person aged 18 to 75 in good health. CDR3 amino acids: CASTGEANTEAFF. Partial CDR3 DNA: TGTGCCAGCACAGGGGAGGCCAACACTGAA.